This T cell receptor (beta chain) originates from a study of CD8 T cells in ankylosing spondylitis. Notes on the study in general: Disease-linked clones, CD8+, were relatively rare in peripheral blood. Significantly higher representation of disease-linked clones was reported for matched ankylosing spondylitis synovial fluid. In the blood and synovial fluid of reactive arthritis, some motif variants had been previously reported. Roughly eight highly homologous variants made up a TCR beta motif that seemed to typify ankylosing spondylitis blood.

V was clipped by 4 bases and J by 10 bases, with 13 bases between them. Germline V gene sequence: CDR1 MNHEY, CDR2 SVGAGI. This CDR3 is 12 amino acids long. Concerning this clonotype: Its antigen is not known.

By quantitative 5'-RACE with molecular barcodes, the TCR beta libraries were made. TCRdb used MiXCR to reprocess the 5' RACE reads, holding one entry per CDR3 protein. The repertoire includes over 600,000 distinct CDR3 sequences, around 17% of them detected once, and roughly a fifth sits in the top ten. This receptor was obtained from a male donor with ankylosing spondylitis. The chain joins TRBV6-5 to TRBJ1-2; D might be TRBD1 (5 bases). The source material was blood, either unsorted or a sorted T cell fraction (not recorded which). This CDR3 is CASSSSGQVYTF. The CDR3, as DNA: TGTGCCAGCAGTTCCTCAGGGCAGGTCTACACCTTC.